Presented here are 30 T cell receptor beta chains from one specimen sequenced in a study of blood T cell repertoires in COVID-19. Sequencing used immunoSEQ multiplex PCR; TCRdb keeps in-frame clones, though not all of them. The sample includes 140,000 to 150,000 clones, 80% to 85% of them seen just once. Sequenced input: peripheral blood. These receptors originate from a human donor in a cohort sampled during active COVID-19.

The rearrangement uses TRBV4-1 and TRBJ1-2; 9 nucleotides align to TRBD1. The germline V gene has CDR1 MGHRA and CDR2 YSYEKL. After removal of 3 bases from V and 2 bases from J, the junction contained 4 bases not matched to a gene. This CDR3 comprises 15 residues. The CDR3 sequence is CASSHFGQGNYGYTF. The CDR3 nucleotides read TGCGCCAGCAGCCATTTCGGACAGGGGAACTATGGCTACACCTTC.

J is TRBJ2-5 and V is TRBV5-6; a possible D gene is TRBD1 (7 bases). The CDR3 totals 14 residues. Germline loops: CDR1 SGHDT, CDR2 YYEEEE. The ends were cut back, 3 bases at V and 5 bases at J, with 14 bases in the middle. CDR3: CASSWAPGGETQYF. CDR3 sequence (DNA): TGTGCCAGCAGCTGGGCCCCAGGGGGGGAGACCCAGTACTTC.

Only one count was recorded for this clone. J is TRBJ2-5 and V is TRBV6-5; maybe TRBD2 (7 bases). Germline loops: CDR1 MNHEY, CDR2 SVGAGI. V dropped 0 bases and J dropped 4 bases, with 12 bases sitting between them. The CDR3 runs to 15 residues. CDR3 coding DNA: TGTGCCAGCAGTTACTCGGGGGGGCATGTAGAGACCCAGTACTTC. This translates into CASSYSGGHVETQYF.

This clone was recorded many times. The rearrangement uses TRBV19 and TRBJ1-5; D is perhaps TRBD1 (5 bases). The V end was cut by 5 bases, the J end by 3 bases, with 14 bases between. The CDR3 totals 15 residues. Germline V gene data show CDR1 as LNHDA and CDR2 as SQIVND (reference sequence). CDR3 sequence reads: CASSLRGDLNQPQHF. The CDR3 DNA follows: TGTGCCAGTAGTCTACGCGGGGACCTCAATCAGCCCCAGCATTTT.

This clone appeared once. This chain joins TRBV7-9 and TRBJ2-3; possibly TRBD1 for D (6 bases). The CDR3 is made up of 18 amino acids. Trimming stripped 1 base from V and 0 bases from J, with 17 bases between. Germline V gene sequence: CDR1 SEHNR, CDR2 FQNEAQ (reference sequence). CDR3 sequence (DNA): TGTGCCAGCAGCTTAGATTTCAGGGGATATTCTAGCACAGATACGCAGTATTTT. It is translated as CASSLDFRGYSSTDTQYF.

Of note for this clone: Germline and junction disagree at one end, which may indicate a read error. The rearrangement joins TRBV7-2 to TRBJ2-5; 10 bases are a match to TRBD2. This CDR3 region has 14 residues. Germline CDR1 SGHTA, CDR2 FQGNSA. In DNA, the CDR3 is TGTGCCAGCAGCGTAGCTAGCGGGGGTAGGACCCAGTACTTC. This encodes CASSVASGGRTQYF.

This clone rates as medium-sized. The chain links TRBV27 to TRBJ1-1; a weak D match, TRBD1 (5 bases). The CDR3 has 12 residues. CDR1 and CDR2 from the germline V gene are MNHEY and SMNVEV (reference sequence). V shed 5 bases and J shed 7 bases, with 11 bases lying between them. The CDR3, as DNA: TGTGCCAGCAGTATGGGGGAGGGTGAAGCTTTCTTT. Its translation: CASSMGEGEAFF.

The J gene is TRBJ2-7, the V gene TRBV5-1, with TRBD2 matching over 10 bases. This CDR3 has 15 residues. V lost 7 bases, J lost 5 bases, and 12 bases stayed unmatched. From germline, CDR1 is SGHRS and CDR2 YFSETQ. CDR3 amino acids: CASAEGTSAFHEQYF. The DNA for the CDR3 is TGCGCCAGCGCCGAAGGGACTAGCGCTTTCCACGAGCAGTACTTC.

The CDR3 spells CASSLSPLTAEKLFF. The CDR3 nucleotides read TGTGCCAGCAGCTTATCTCCATTGACAGCAGAAAAACTGTTTTTT. The chain couples TRBV7-2 to TRBJ1-4; tentative D call: TRBD1 (5 bases). The CDR3 extends over 15 amino acids. The V gene's germline CDR1 is SGHTA and CDR2 FQGNSA. V was shortened by 2 bases and J by 8 bases, with 15 bases between the two germline ends.

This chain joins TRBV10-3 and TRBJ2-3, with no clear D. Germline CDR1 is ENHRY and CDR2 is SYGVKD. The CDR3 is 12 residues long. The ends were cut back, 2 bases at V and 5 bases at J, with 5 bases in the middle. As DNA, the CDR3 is TGTGCCATCAGTGAGACAGTAGATACGCAGTATTTT. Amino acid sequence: CAISETVDTQYF.

DNA of the CDR3: TGTGCCAGCAGCTCGCCGGGACAGGGAGTCGCTGGGGCCAACGTCCTGACTTTC. Amino acids: CASSSPGQGVAGANVLTF. The V call is TRBV6-2 or TRBV6-3, the J call TRBJ2-6; 9 bases map to TRBD1. J lost 2 bases, V lost 6 bases, and 11 bases had no gene match. In germline, CDR1 is MNHEY, CDR2 SVGEGT. The CDR3 contains 18 residues.

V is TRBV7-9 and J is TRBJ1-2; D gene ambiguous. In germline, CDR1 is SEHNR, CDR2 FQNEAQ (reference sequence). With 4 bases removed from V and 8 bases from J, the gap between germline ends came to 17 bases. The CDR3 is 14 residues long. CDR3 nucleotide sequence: TGTGCCAGCAGCTCACCGATACTTACGTGGGGCTACACCTTC. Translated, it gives CASSSPILTWGYTF.

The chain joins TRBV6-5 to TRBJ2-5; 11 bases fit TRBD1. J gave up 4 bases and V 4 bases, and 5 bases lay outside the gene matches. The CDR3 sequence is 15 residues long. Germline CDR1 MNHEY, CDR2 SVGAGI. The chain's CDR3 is CASSWTGGQGETQYF. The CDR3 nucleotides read TGTGCCAGCAGTTGGACAGGGGGCCAGGGAGAGACCCAGTACTTC.

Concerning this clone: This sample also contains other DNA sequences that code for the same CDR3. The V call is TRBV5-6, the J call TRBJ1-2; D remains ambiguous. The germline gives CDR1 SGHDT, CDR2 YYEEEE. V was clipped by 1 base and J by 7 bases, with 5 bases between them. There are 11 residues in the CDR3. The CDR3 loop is CASSLSSGYTF. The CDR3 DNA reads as TGTGCCAGCAGCTTGTCTAGTGGCTACACCTTC.

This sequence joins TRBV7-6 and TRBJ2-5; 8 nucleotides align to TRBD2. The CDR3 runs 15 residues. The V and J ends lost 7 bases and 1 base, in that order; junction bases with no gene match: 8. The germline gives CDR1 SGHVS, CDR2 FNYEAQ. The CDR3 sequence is CASTPGGGPQETQYF. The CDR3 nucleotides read TGTGCCAGCACCCCGGGCGGGGGGCCCCAAGAGACCCAGTACTTC.

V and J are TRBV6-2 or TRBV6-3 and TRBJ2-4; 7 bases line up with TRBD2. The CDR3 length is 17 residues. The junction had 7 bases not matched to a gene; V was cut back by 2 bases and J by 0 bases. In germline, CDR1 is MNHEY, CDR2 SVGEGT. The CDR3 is CASSYGRAALAKNIQYF. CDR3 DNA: TGTGCCAGCAGTTACGGGAGGGCGGCATTAGCCAAAAACATTCAGTACTTC.

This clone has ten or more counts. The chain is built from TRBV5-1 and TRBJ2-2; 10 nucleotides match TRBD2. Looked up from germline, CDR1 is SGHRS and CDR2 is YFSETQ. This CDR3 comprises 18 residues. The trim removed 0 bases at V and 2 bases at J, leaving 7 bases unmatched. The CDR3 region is CASSLEGSGGRNTGELFF. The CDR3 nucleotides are TGCGCCAGCAGCTTGGAGGGTAGCGGGGGGCGAAACACCGGGGAGCTGTTTTTT. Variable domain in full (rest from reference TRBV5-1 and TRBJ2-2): KAGVTQTPRYLIKTRGQQVTLSCSPISGHRSVSWYQQTPGQGLQFLFEYFSETQRNKGNFPGRFSGRQFSNSRSEMNVSTLELGDSALYLCASSLEGSGGRNTGELFFGEGSRLTVL.

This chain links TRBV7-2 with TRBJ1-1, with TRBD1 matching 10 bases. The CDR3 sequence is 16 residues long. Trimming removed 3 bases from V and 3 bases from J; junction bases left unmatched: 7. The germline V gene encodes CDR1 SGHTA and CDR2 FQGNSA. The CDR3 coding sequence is TGTGCCAGCAGCTTTTGGGGACAGGGGAGTGACACTGAAGCTTTCTTT. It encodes CASSFWGQGSDTEAFF.

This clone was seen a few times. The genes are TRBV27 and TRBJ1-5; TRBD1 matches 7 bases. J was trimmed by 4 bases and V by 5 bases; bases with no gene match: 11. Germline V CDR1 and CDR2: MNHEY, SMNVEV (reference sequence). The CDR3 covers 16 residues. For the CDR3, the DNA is TGTGCCAGCAGTGTCGGGACAGATTCTACTAATCAGCCCCAGCATTTT. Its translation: CASSVGTDSTNQPQHF.

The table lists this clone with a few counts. The CDR3 DNA is TGTGCCAGCAGTGAAATGGGACAGAACTACGAGCAGTACTTC. Translating it yields CASSEMGQNYEQYF. V and J are TRBV25-1 and TRBJ2-7; 7 bases are a match to TRBD1. With V trimmed by 2 bases and J by 3 bases, 4 bases remained unmatched. The CDR3 spans 14 residues. The V gene's germline CDR1 is MGHDK and CDR2 SYGVNS.

CDR3 amino acids: CASSFEGQAAENTIYF. The CDR3 DNA sequence: TGTGCCAGCAGTTTTGAGGGACAGGCCGCTGAAAACACCATATATTTT. V and J are TRBV28 and TRBJ1-3; TRBD1 matches 8 bases. The CDR3 length is 16 residues. Trimming removed 3 bases from V and 6 bases from J; junction bases left unmatched: 10. The germline V gene has CDR1 MDHEN and CDR2 SYDVKM.

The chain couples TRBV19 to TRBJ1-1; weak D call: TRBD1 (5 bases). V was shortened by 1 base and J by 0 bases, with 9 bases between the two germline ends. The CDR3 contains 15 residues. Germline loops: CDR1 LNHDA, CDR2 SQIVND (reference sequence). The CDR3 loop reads CASSIGEGMNTEAFF. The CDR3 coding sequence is TGTGCCAGTAGTATAGGGGAGGGGATGAACACTGAAGCTTTCTTT.

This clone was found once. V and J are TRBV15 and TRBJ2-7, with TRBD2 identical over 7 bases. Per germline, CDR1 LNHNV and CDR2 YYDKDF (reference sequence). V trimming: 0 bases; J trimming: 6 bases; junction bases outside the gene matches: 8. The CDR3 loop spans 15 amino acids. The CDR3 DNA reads TGTGCCACCAGCAGAGATATAACTCGCGGGGGCGAGCAGTACTTC. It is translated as CATSRDITRGGEQYF.

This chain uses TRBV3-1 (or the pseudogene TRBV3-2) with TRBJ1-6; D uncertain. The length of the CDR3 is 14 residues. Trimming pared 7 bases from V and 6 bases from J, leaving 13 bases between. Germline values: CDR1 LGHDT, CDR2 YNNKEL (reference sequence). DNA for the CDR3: TGTGCCAGCAAGGAAGGAGTTTTTAATTCACCCCTCCACTTT. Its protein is CASKEGVFNSPLHF.

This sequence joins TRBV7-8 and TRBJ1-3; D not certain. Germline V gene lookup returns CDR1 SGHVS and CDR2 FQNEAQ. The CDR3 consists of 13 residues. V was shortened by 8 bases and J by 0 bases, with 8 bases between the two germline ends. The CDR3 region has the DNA TGTGCCAGCTCCGTAAACTCTGGAAACACCATATATTTT. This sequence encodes CASSVNSGNTIYF. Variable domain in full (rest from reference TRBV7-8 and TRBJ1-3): GAGVSQSPRYKVAKRGQDVALRCDPISGHVSLFWYQQALGQGPEFLTYFQNEAQLDKSGLPSDRFFAERPEGSVSTLKIQRTQQEDSAVYLCASSVNSGNTIYFGEGSWLTVV.

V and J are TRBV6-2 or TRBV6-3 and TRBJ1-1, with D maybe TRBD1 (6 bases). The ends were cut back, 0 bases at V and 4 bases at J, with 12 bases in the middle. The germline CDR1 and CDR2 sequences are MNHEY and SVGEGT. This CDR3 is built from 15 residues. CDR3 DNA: TGTGCCAGCAGTTACTCCCCGAGGGGGGGCACTGAAGCTTTCTTT. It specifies CASSYSPRGGTEAFF.

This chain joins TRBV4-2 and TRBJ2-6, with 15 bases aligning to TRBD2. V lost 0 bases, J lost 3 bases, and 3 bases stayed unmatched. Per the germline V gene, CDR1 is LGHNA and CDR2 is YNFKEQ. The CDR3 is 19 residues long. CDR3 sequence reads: CASSQEGLAGGLGANVLTF. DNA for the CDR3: TGTGCCAGCAGCCAAGAAGGACTAGCGGGGGGGCTTGGGGCCAACGTCCTGACTTTC.

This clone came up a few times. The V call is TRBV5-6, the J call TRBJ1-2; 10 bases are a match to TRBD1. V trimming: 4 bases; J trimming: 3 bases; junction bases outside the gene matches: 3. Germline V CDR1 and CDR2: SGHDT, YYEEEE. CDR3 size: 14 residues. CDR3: CASSGDRGHYGYTF. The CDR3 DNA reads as TGTGCCAGCAGCGGGGACAGGGGTCACTATGGCTACACCTTC.

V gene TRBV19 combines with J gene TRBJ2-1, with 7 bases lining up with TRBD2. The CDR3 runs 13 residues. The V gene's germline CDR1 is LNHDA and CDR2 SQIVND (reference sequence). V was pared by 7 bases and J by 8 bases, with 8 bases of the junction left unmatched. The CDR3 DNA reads TGTGCCAGTAATCGGGGGGTGATAGATGAGCAGTTCTTC. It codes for CASNRGVIDEQFF. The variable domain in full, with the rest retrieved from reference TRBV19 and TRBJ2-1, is DGGITQSPKYLFRKEGQNVTLSCEQNLNHDAMYWYRQDPGQGLRLIYYSQIVNDFQKGDIAEGYSVSREKKESFPLTVTSAQKNPTAFYLCASNRGVIDEQFFGPGTRLTVL.

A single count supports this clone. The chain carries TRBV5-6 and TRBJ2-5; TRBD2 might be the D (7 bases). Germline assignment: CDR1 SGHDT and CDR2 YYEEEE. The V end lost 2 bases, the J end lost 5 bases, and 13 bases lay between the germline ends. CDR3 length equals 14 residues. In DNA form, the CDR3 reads TGTGCCAGCAGCTTCGGGGGGCGTTGGGAGACCCAGTACTTC. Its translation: CASSFGGRWETQYF. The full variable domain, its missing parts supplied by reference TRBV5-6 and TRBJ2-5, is DAGVTQSPTHLIKTRGQQVTLRCSPKSGHDTVSWYQQALGQGPQFIFQYYEEEERQRGNFPDRFSGHQFPNYSSELNVNALLLGDSALYLCASSFGGRWETQYFGPGTRLLVL.